Shown below are 14 T cell receptor beta chains from a single sample sequenced in a study of blood T cell repertoires in COVID-19. Profiled with immunoSEQ multiplex PCR; TCRdb holds only in-frame clones, not every one. Seen here are more than 400,000 clones, 90% observed once, and the top ten hold about 0.6%. Material for sequencing was PBMCs or T cells enriched from blood (not recorded which). The receptors were sampled from a man aged 18 to 30 who had recovered from COVID-19.

The chain is built from TRBV7-3 and TRBJ1-3; TRBD1 is a possible D gene (5 bases). The V end lost 1 base, the J end lost 4 bases, and 11 bases lay between the germline ends. CDR3 length equals 15 residues. Germline-derived CDR1 and CDR2 are SGHTA and FQGTGA. The CDR3 spells CASSLNAAGGNTIYF. CDR3 in DNA: TGTGCCAGCAGCTTAAACGCGGCAGGGGGAAACACCATATATTTT.

A remark on this clone: Compared with germline, one end of the junction differs, possibly owing to a read error. V and J are TRBV7-7 and TRBJ1-6; 10 nucleotides match TRBD1. Germline V gene lookup returns CDR1 SSHAT and CDR2 FNYEAQ (reference sequence). The CDR3 length is 20 residues. CDR3 DNA sequence: TGTGCCAGCAGCATCCTCGGACAGGGGGATTGGGTCTTTGGTAATCCACCCCTCCACTTT. This codes for CASSILGQGDWVFGNPPLHF.

In nucleotides, the CDR3 is TGCGCCAGCAGCCAAGTTGCGAGGGCTTGGTGGACCGGGGAGCTGTTTTTT. As protein: CASSQVARAWWTGELFF. The chain is built from TRBV4-1 and TRBJ2-2; D may be TRBD2 (5 bases). Germline CDR1 reads MGHRA; CDR2 reads YSYEKL. The length of the CDR3 is 17 residues. The germline V and J ends were trimmed by 1 base and 5 bases, with 17 bases remaining between them.

This chain uses TRBV7-9 with TRBJ1-6; TRBD1 matches 7 bases. The CDR3 is made up of 15 amino acids. Germline CDR1 SEHNR, CDR2 FQNEAQ (reference sequence). V was clipped by 1 base and J by 10 bases; unmatched bases: 7. CDR3 sequence: CASSLGQGGGSPLHF. CDR3 coding DNA: TGTGCCAGCAGCTTAGGACAGGGCGGAGGATCACCCCTCCACTTT. Drawing the rest from reference TRBV7-9 and TRBJ1-6, the complete variable domain is DTGVSQNPRHKITKRGQNVTFRCDPISEHNRLYWYRQTLGQGPEFLTYFQNEAQLEKSRLLSDRFSAERPKGSFSTLEIQRTEQGDSAMYLCASSLGQGGGSPLHFGNGTRLTVT.

CDR3 bases: TGTGCCACCAGTGACTCTGACAGGTCTAATTCCCAGTACTTC. Its protein is CATSDSDRSNSQYF. The genes are TRBV24-1 and TRBJ2-7; weak D call: TRBD1 (6 bases). The length of the CDR3 is 14 residues. From germline, CDR1 is KGHDR and CDR2 SFDVKD. V was cut by 4 bases and J by 10 bases, with 19 bases left in between.

The chain carries TRBV25-1 and TRBJ1-4; D unresolved. Germline values: CDR1 MGHDK, CDR2 SYGVNS. Trimming stripped 7 bases from V and 4 bases from J, with 4 bases between. The CDR3 is 11 residues long. CDR3 in DNA: TGTGCCAGCACTTATAATGAAAAACTGTTTTTT. It translates to CASTYNEKLFF.

The chain uses TRBV7-9 and TRBJ1-4; D remains ambiguous. The V end lost 5 bases, the J end lost 0 bases, and 7 bases lay between the germline ends. This CDR3 region has 14 residues. From germline, CDR1 is SEHNR and CDR2 FQNEAQ (reference sequence). This CDR3 reads CASSRGATNEKLFF. Written as DNA, the CDR3 is TGTGCCAGCAGCCGGGGAGCAACTAATGAAAAACTGTTTTTT.

The gene calls are TRBV2 and TRBJ2-1; 7 bases align to TRBD2. The CDR3 runs to 12 residues. The V gene's germline CDR1 is SNHLY and CDR2 FYNNEI. Trimming removed 6 bases from V and 9 bases from J; junction bases left unmatched: 5. This CDR3 reads CASSPSGIEQFF. In nucleotides, the CDR3 is TGTGCCAGCAGCCCGAGCGGGATTGAGCAGTTCTTC.

This clone came up a few times. J is TRBJ1-2 and V is TRBV6-1; no clear D gene. Germline CDR1 and CDR2: MNHNS and SASEGT. V lost 1 base and J lost 1, with 7 bases in between. The CDR3 loop spans 14 amino acids. In DNA, the CDR3 is TGTGCCAGCAGTGAAGGCACACGTAACTATGGCTACACCTTC. Amino acids: CASSEGTRNYGYTF.

The rearrangement uses TRBV6-6 and TRBJ1-5; the match to TRBD1 covers 7 bases. This CDR3 contains 14 residues. Germline lookup yields CDR1 MNHNY and CDR2 SVGAGI (reference sequence). With V trimmed by 4 bases and J by 8 bases, 8 bases remained unmatched. CDR3 in DNA: TGTGCCAGCAGTTCCGACAGGGAGGAGGAGCCCCAGCATTTT. As protein: CASSSDREEEPQHF.

The rearrangement uses TRBV6-5 and TRBJ2-7, with TRBD1 matching over 9 bases. The CDR3 loop spans 15 amino acids. J was trimmed by 3 bases and V by 4 bases; bases with no gene match: 7. In germline, CDR1 is MNHEY, CDR2 SVGAGI. The CDR3 protein is CASSSLPGQGYEQYF. CDR3 coding DNA: TGTGCCAGCAGTTCACTCCCGGGACAGGGCTACGAGCAGTACTTC.

The chain is built from TRBV21-1 and TRBJ1-3; the D call of TRBD1 is as the table states it, not checked on the DNA. TRBV21-1 is reported as a pseudogene. The CDR3 spans 16 residues. CDR3: CASSKGSGAWGNTIYF. DNA for the CDR3: TGTGCCAGCAGCAAAGGGAGTGGGGCGTGGGGAAACACCATATATTTT.

The chain carries TRBV18 and TRBJ1-6, with TRBD1 matching 10 bases. J lost 9 bases, V lost 2 bases, and 4 bases had no gene match. The CDR3 totals 15 residues. Germline V gene data show CDR1 as KGHSH and CDR2 as LQKENI. Written as DNA, the CDR3 is TGTGCCAGCTCACCAGGACAGGGGGAGGCTTCACCCCTCCACTTT. Its protein product is CASSPGQGEASPLHF.

V and J are TRBV18 and TRBJ2-1, with D unclear. From germline, CDR1 is KGHSH and CDR2 LQKENI. Trimming pared 4 bases from V and 2 bases from J, leaving 9 bases between. CDR3 length equals 14 residues. The CDR3 region is CASSRLPAYNEQFF. CDR3 nucleotide sequence: TGTGCCAGCTCACGCCTCCCAGCCTACAATGAGCAGTTCTTC. Together with reference TRBV18 and TRBJ2-1, the CDR3 gives the full variable domain: NAGVMQNPRHLVRRRGQEARLRCSPMKGHSHVYWYRQLPEEGLKFMVYLQKENIIDESGMPKERFSAEFPKEGPSILRIQQVVRGDSAAYFCASSRLPAYNEQFFGPGTRLTVL.